Each of the 20 T cell receptor beta chains below was sequenced from the same sample in a study of blood T cell repertoires in COVID-19. Assay used: immunoSEQ multiplex PCR; TCRdb lists only in-frame clones, some missing. The data show some 260,000 clones, approximately 81% seen once. Material: peripheral blood. The origin of the receptors is a woman younger than 35 with acute or convalescent COVID-19.

The chain recombines TRBV7-2 with TRBJ2-1; TRBD2 matches at 7 bases. CDR1 and CDR2 (germline): SGHTA, FQGNSA. There are 15 residues in the CDR3. Unmatched junction bases numbered 8, after V lost 3 bases and J lost 6 bases. DNA for the CDR3: TGTGCCAGCAGCTTCCGGGGACTACTAACCAATGAGCAGTTCTTC. Translating it yields CASSFRGLLTNEQFF. The full variable domain, rest sourced from reference TRBV7-2 and TRBJ2-1, is GAGVSQSPSNKVTEKGKDVELRCDPISGHTALYWYRQSLGQGLEFLIYFQGNSAPDKSGLPSDRFSAERTGGSVSTLTIQRTQQEDSAVYLCASSFRGLLTNEQFFGPGTRLTVL.

This clone has just a few counts. The V gene is TRBV6-2 or TRBV6-3, the J gene TRBJ2-7, with a tentative D call TRBD2 (6 bases). From germline, CDR1 is MNHEY and CDR2 SVGEGT. This CDR3 region has 15 residues. The V and J ends lost 6 bases and 6 bases respectively, with 21 bases between them. The CDR3 reads CASSEPFRRAGEQYF. In DNA form, the CDR3 reads TGTGCCAGCAGCGAACCCTTCAGGAGGGCAGGCGAGCAGTACTTC.

Only a few counts were recorded for this clone. The chain recombines TRBV7-9 with TRBJ2-4; TRBD1 matches at 7 bases. The CDR3 has 19 residues. Trimming at V came to 2 bases and at J to 8 bases, leaving 21 bases not matched to a gene. Germline CDR1 and CDR2: SEHNR and FQNEAQ (reference sequence). CDR3 region: CASSLTLTPGTAIRDIQYF. The CDR3 coding sequence is TGTGCCAGCAGCTTAACCCTTACCCCCGGGACAGCCATTAGGGACATTCAGTACTTC.

The rearrangement joins TRBV5-3 to TRBJ1-2; D unresolved. TRBV5-3 is classed as an ORF, of uncertain function. Trimming took off 7 bases at V and 4 bases at J, with 20 bases between the two ends. CDR3 length equals 15 residues. CDR3 sequence: CARPRAREDCYGYTF. Written as DNA, the CDR3 is TGTGCCAGACCAAGAGCTAGGGAGGATTGCTATGGCTACACCTTC.

The V gene is TRBV2, the J gene TRBJ1-2; 7 bases match TRBD1. Germline CDR1 and CDR2: SNHLY and FYNNEI. With V trimmed by 6 bases and J by 3 bases, 4 bases remained unmatched. This CDR3 is built from 13 residues. CDR3 nucleotide sequence: TGTGCCAGCAGAGACACAGGGGACTATGGCTACACCTTC. It specifies CASRDTGDYGYTF.

The V gene is TRBV29-1, the J gene TRBJ2-2, with D possibly matching TRBD2 (5 bases). The germline V and J ends were trimmed by 1 base and 3 bases, with 9 bases remaining between them. Germline assignment: CDR1 SQVTM and CDR2 ANQGSEA. The CDR3 covers 14 residues. This CDR3 is CSVEGSVDTGELFF. The CDR3, as DNA: TGCAGCGTTGAAGGTAGCGTGGACACCGGGGAGCTGTTTTTT.

This clone turned up a few times. The rearrangement uses TRBV6-5 and TRBJ2-1; no firm D call. Trimming removed 6 bases from V and 4 bases from J, with 16 bases in between. The CDR3 runs to 15 residues. Germline-derived CDR1 and CDR2 are MNHEY and SVGAGI. The CDR3, as DNA: TGTGCCAGCAGCCTCCGAAGCGCCACGTACAATGAGCAGTTCTTC. Translating it yields CASSLRSATYNEQFF.

This chain uses TRBV11-2 with TRBJ2-2; D is undetermined. This CDR3 has 12 residues. CDR1 and CDR2 (germline): SGHAT, FQNNGV. The V end was cut by 6 bases, the J end by 6 bases, with 8 bases between. CDR3 nucleotides: TGTGCCAGCAGTAATGAGGCCGGGGAGCTGTTTTTT. Its protein is CASSNEAGELFF.

J is TRBJ2-5 and V is TRBV7-3; 7 positions match TRBD2. The CDR3 is made up of 17 amino acids. Germline CDR1 is SGHTA and CDR2 is FQGTGA. Trimming at V came to 2 bases and at J to 0 bases, leaving 9 bases not matched to a gene. CDR3 sequence reads: CASSLSGGLTYQETQYF. The CDR3, as DNA: TGTGCCAGCAGCTTATCGGGGGGACTAACGTACCAAGAGACCCAGTACTTC.

CDR3 in amino acids: CASSIAGMAGGLNTEAFF. DNA for the CDR3: TGTGCCAGTAGTATAGCGGGGATGGCAGGGGGCCTGAACACTGAAGCTTTCTTT. V is TRBV19 and J is TRBJ1-1; 8 bases match TRBD1. This CDR3 spans 18 amino acids. Germline CDR1 reads LNHDA; CDR2 reads SQIVND (reference sequence). Trimming cost V 1 base and J 0 bases; bases outside gene matches: 10.

V and J are TRBV2 and TRBJ2-1, with 9 bases that match TRBD2. The J segment lost 7 bases and the V segment lost 2 bases, leaving 3 bases of the junction unmatched. Germline CDR1 and CDR2: SNHLY and FYNNEI. The CDR3 spans 14 residues. CDR3 DNA sequence: TGTGCCAGCAGTGAAAACCTAGCGGGAAATGAGCAGTTCTTC. Amino acid sequence: CASSENLAGNEQFF.

The chain employs TRBV27 and TRBJ2-3; D is uncertain. Germline CDR1 and CDR2: MNHEY and SMNVEV (reference sequence). This CDR3 comprises 13 residues. Trimming stripped 7 bases from V and 2 bases from J, with 10 bases between. CDR3 in DNA: TGTGCCAGCACTGGCGGCACCACAGATACGCAGTATTTT. Amino acids: CASTGGTTDTQYF.

This clone was found once. The chain's CDR3 is CASSLFGSSYEQYF. Here the CDR3 DNA reads TGTGCCAGCAGTTTATTTGGCAGCTCCTACGAGCAGTACTTC. The V and J genes are TRBV28 and TRBJ2-7; D uncertain. The CDR3 is 14 amino acids. Germline V gives CDR1 MDHEN, CDR2 SYDVKM. Trimming removed 1 base at V and 0 bases at J, with 7 bases between.

V and J are TRBV3-1 (or the pseudogene TRBV3-2) and TRBJ2-1; 7 positions match TRBD2. The V segment lost 2 bases and the J segment 0 bases; nucleotides outside the gene matches: 7. This CDR3 spans 17 amino acids. Per the germline V gene, CDR1 is LGHDT and CDR2 is YNNKEL (reference sequence). CDR3 bases: TGTGCCAGCAGCCAATTGGCTAGCGGAGGCTCCTACAATGAGCAGTTCTTC. Amino acid sequence: CASSQLASGGSYNEQFF.

This clone was seen just once. The chain uses TRBV10-1 and TRBJ1-1; 8 bases line up with TRBD1. CDR3 length: 16 residues. The V and J ends lost 6 bases and 4 bases, in that order; junction bases with no gene match: 13. The germline V gene has CDR1 WNHNN and CDR2 SYGVQD (reference sequence). CDR3 DNA sequence: TGCGCCAGCAGCCCTTGGGGGTACAGGGGGTCCACTGAAGCTTTCTTT. This sequence encodes CASSPWGYRGSTEAFF.

In this sample, this clone turned up once. This chain links TRBV6-5 with TRBJ1-6; 8 bases map to TRBD1. Germline V gene data show CDR1 as MNHEY and CDR2 as SVGAGI. After removal of 7 bases from V and 3 bases from J, the junction contained 2 bases not matched to a gene. The CDR3 covers 14 residues. CDR3 DNA: TGTGCCAGCATACAGGGGGGCTATAATTCACCCCTCCACTTT. This gives the protein CASIQGGYNSPLHF.

The V call is TRBV24-1, the J call TRBJ2-1, with 7 bases fitting TRBD1. There are 15 residues in the CDR3. Germline loops: CDR1 KGHDR, CDR2 SFDVKD. V lost 5 bases, J lost 4 bases, and 7 bases stayed unmatched. As DNA, the CDR3 is TGTGCCACCAGTGGAGCCAGGGGGTCGTACAATGAGCAGTTCTTC. Its protein is CATSGARGSYNEQFF.

The chain couples TRBV27 to TRBJ1-5, with a tentative D call TRBD1 (5 bases). Germline lookup yields CDR1 MNHEY and CDR2 SMNVEV (reference sequence). The CDR3 is 15 amino acids. Trimming stripped 0 bases from V and 4 bases from J, with 10 bases between. CDR3 in amino acids: CASSLSQAGNQPQHF. The DNA of the CDR3 is TGTGCCAGCAGTTTATCACAGGCGGGGAATCAGCCCCAGCATTTT.

The chain recombines TRBV25-1 with TRBJ2-1, with TRBD2 as a possible D gene (5 bases). The CDR3 contains 15 residues. Germline CDR1 MGHDK, CDR2 SYGVNS. Trimming stripped 2 bases from V and 0 bases from J, with 8 bases between. CDR3 DNA sequence: TGTGCCAGCAGTGAACTGGGGAGCTCCTACAATGAGCAGTTCTTC. Translating it yields CASSELGSSYNEQFF.

The V gene is TRBV29-1, the J gene TRBJ1-2; TRBD1 matches at 7 bases. The V gene end was trimmed by 1 base and the J gene end by 7 bases; junction bases not matched to a gene: 6. The CDR3 extends over 13 amino acids. Germline V CDR1 and CDR2: SQVTM, ANQGSEA. The CDR3: CSVEVRGYLGYTF. The CDR3 DNA reads TGCAGCGTTGAAGTCAGGGGGTATCTTGGCTACACCTTC.